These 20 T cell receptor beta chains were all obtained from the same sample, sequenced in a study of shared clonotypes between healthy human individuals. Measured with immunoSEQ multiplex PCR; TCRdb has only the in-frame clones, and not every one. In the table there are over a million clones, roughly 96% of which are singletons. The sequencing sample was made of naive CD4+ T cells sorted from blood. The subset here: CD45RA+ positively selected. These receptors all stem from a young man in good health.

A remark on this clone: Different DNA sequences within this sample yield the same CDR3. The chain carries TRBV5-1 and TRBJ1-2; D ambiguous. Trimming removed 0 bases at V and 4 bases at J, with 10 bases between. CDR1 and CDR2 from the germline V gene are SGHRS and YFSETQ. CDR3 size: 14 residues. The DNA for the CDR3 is TGCGCCAGCAGCTTGGGGCAGGATGTCTATGGCTACACCTTC. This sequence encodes CASSLGQDVYGYTF.

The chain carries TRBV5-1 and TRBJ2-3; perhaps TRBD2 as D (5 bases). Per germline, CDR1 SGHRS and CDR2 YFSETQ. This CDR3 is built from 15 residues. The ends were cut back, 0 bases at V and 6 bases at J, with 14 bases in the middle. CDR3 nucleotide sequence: TGCGCCAGCAGCTTGGGGGAGCGGTTTGGGGATACGCAGTATTTT. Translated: CASSLGERFGDTQYF.

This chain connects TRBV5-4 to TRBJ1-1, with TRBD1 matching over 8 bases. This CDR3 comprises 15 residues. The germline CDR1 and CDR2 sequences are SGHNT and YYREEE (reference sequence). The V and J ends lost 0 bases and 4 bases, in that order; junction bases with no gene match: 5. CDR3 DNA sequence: TGTGCCAGCAGCTTGGCGTTTACAGGGGGCACTGAAGCTTTCTTT. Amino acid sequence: CASSLAFTGGTEAFF.

The chain's CDR3 is CASSSTGAGYEQYF. The CDR3 nucleotides are TGCGCCAGCAGCTCGACAGGGGCGGGCTACGAGCAGTACTTC. The chain joins TRBV5-1 to TRBJ2-7; 8 nucleotides agree with TRBD1. Trimming cost V 3 bases and J 3 bases; bases outside gene matches: 5. Germline values: CDR1 SGHRS, CDR2 YFSETQ. The CDR3 covers 14 residues.

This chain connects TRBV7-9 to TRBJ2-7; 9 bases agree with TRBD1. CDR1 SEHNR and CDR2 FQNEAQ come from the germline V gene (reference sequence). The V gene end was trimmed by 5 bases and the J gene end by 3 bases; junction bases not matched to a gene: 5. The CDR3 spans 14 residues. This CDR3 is CASSHGTGIYEQYF. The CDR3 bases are TGTGCCAGCAGCCACGGGACAGGGATCTACGAGCAGTACTTC. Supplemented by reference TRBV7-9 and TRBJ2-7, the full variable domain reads DTGVSQNPRHKITKRGQNVTFRCDPISEHNRLYWYRQTLGQGPEFLTYFQNEAQLEKSRLLSDRFSAERPKGSFSTLEIQRTEQGDSAMYLCASSHGTGIYEQYFGPGTRLTVT.

CDR3 DNA: TGTGCCAGCAGTCCAGGACTAGCGGGGGGGACAGATACGCAGTATTTT. It yields the protein CASSPGLAGGTDTQYF. The rearrangement joins TRBV27 to TRBJ2-3; 15 positions agree with TRBD2. CDR1 is MNHEY and CDR2 is SMNVEV in the germline V gene (reference sequence). V lost 5 bases and J lost 3; bases outside the gene matches: 3. The CDR3 totals 16 residues.

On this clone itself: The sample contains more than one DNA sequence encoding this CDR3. The CDR3 DNA sequence: TGTGCCAGCAGTGAGATTCTAAATGAGCAGTTCTTC. This translates into CASSEILNEQFF. The chain recombines TRBV6-1 with TRBJ2-1; no firm D call. This CDR3 comprises 12 residues. Trimming pared 3 bases from V and 7 bases from J, leaving 7 bases between. Germline CDR1 MNHNS, CDR2 SASEGT.

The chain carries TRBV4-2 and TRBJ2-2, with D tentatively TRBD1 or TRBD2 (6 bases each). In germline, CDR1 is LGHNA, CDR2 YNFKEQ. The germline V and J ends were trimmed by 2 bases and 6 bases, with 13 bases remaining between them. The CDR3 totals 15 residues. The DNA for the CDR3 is TGTGCCAGCAGCCAAAGGGGGGAGTTCGCCGGGGAGCTGTTTTTT. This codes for CASSQRGEFAGELFF.

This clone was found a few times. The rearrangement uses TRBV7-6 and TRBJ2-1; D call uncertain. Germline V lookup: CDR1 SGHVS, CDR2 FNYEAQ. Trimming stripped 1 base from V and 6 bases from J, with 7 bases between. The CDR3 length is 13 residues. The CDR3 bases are TGTGCCAGCAGCTTAGGTAGACTCAATGAGCAGTTCTTC. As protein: CASSLGRLNEQFF.

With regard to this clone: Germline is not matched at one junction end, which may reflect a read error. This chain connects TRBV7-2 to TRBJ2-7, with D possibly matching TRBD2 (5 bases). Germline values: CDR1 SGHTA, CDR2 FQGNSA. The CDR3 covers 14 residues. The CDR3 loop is CASTLAPAVHEQYF. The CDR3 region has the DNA TGTGCCAGCACCTTAGCCCCAGCGGTCCACGAGCAGTACTTC.

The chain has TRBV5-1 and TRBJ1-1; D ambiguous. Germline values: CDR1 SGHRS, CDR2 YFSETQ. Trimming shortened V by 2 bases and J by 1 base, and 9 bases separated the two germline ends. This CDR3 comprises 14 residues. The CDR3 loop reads CASSFGVENTEAFF. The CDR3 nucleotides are TGCGCCAGCAGCTTTGGGGTGGAGAACACTGAAGCTTTCTTT.

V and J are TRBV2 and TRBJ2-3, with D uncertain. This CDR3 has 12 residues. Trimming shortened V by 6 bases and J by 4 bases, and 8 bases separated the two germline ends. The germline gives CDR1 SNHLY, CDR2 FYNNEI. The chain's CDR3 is CASRPIPDTQYF. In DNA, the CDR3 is TGTGCCAGCAGGCCCATACCAGATACGCAGTATTTT.

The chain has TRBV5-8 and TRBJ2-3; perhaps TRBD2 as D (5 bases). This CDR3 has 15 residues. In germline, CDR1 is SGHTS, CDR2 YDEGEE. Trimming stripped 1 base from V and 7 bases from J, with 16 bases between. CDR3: CASSLNFMREHTQYF. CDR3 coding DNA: TGTGCCAGCAGCTTGAATTTTATGAGGGAACATACGCAGTATTTT.

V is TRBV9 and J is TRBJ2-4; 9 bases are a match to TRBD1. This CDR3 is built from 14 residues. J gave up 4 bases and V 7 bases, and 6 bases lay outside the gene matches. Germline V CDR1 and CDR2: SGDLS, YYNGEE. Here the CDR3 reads CASGDGTGKNIQYF. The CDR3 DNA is TGTGCCAGCGGGGATGGGACAGGGAAAAACATTCAGTACTTC.

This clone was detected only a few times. The DNA of the CDR3 is TGTGCCAGCAGTCCGAACAGGACCCCACAGCCCCAGCATTTT. This translates into CASSPNRTPQPQHF. The rearrangement joins TRBV28 to TRBJ1-5; weak D call: TRBD1 (5 bases). This CDR3 comprises 14 residues. Trimming removed 5 bases at V and 7 bases at J, with 15 bases between. The germline V gene has CDR1 MDHEN and CDR2 SYDVKM. Full variable domain (missing parts from reference TRBV28 and TRBJ1-5): DVKVTQSSRYLVKRTGEKVFLECVQDMDHENMFWYRQDPGLGLRLIYFSYDVKMKEKGDIPEGYSVSREKKERFSLILESASTNQTSMYLCASSPNRTPQPQHFGDGTRLSIL.

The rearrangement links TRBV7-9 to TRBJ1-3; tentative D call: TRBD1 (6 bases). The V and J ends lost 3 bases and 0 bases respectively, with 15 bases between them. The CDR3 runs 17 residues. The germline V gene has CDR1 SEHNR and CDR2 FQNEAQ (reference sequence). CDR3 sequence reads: CASSFRAGESSGNTIYF. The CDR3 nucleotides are TGTGCCAGCAGCTTCAGGGCAGGGGAGAGCTCTGGAAACACCATATATTTT.

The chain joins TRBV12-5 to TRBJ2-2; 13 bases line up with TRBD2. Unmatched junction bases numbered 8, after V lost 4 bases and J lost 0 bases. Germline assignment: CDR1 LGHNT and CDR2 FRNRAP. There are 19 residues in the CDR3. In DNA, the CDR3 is TGTGCTAGTGGTTCGGGGACTAGCGGGAATGGAGCGAACACCGGGGAGCTGTTTTTT. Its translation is CASGSGTSGNGANTGELFF.

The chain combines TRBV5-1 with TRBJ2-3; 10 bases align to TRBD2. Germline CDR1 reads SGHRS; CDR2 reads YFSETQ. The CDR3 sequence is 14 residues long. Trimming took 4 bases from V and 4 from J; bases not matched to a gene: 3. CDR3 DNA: TGCGCCAGCAGCCCGCTAGCGGGAGCAGATACGCAGTATTTT. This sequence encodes CASSPLAGADTQYF. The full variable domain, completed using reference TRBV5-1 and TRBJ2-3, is KAGVTQTPRYLIKTRGQQVTLSCSPISGHRSVSWYQQTPGQGLQFLFEYFSETQRNKGNFPGRFSGRQFSNSRSEMNVSTLELGDSALYLCASSPLAGADTQYFGPGTRLTVL.

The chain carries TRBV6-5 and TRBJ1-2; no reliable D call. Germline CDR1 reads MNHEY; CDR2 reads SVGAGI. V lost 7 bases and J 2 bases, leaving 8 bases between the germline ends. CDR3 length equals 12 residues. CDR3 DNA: TGTGCCAGCAAGCCAGGCAACTATGGCTACACCTTC. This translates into CASKPGNYGYTF.

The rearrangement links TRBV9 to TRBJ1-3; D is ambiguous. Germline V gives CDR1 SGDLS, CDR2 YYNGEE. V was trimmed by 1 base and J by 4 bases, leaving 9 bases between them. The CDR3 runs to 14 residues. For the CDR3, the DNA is TGTGCCAGCAGCGTAAAACATTCAGGAAACACCATATATTTT. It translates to CASSVKHSGNTIYF.